This TCR beta chain is from a study of CD8+CD57+ T cells in acquired aplastic anemia. As for the study in general: Average DNA yield from sorted CD4+ and CD8+ cells was approximately 3 ug. Study-wide findings and caveats: Patients and healthy controls showed no significant CD8+ Simpson's diversity difference. Comparison of patients with controls identified about 27 shared CD8+ CDR3 sequences.

Patients included in sequencing had previously demonstrated CD8+CD57+ cell expansion by flow cytometry. As concerns this clonotype: What it recognizes is unknown. One base away lies a much larger clone, so this may be a sequencing read error.

It was genomic DNA that served as the template for profiling TCR beta VDJ and CDR3. Each CDR3 protein is one row after TCRdb ran MiXCR on the reads. The repertoire holds around 200,000 distinct CDR3 sequences, with 48% as singletons. The CDR3 is 14 residues long. Germline V lookup: CDR1 SEHNR, CDR2 FQNEAQ (reference sequence). The V end lost 4 bases, the J end lost 1 base, and 7 bases lay between the germline ends. Sequencing was carried out using sorted CD4+, CD8+, or CD8+CD57+ T cells (not recorded which) from PBMCs. The sequence came from a human donor with aplastic anemia. The J gene is TRBJ1-4, the V gene TRBV7-9; the D is unclear. The CDR3 loop reads CASSSYRTNEKLFF. For the CDR3, the DNA is TGTGCCAGCAGCTCATATAGAACTAATGAAAAACTGTTTTTT.